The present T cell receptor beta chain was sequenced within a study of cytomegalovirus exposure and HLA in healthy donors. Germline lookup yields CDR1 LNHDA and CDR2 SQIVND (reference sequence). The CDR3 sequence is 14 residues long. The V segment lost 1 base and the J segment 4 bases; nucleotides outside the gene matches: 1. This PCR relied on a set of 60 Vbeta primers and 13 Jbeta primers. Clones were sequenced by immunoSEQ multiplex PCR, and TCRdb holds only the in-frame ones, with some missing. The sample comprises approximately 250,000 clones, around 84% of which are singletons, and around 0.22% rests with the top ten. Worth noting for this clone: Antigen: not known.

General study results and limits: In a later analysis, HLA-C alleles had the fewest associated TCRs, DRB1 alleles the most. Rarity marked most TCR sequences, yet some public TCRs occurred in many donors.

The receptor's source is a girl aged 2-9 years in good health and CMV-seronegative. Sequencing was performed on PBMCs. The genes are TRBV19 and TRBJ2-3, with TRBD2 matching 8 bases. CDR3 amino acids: CASSIAGGPDTQYF. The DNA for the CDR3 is TGTGCCAGTAGTATAGCGGGGGGGCCAGATACGCAGTATTTT.